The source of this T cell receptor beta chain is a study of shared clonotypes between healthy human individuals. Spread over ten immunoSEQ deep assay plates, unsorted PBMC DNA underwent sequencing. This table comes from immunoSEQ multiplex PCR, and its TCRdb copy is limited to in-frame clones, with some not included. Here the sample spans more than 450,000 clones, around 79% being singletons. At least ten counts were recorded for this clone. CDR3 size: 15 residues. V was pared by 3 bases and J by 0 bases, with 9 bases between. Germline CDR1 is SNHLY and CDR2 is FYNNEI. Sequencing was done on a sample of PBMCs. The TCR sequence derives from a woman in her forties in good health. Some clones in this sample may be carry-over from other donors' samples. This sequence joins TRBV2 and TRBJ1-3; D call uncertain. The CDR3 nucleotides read TGTGCCAGCAGTGAGGGCCGTAGCTCTGGAAACACCATATATTTT. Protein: CASSEGRSSGNTIYF.